Described below is a single T cell receptor (beta chain) sequence and its context. Authors' processing steps: Amplified reference gene primers provided the basis for estimating nucleated cell counts. This table comes from immunoSEQ multiplex PCR, and its TCRdb copy is limited to in-frame clones, with some not included. V and J calls plus clone size are reproduced from that table; the DNA served to infer D and trimming. The table shows 100,000 or so clones, with about 90% occurring only once. The data originate from a study of blood T cell repertoires in COVID-19. Background on the study: The United States, Italy and Spain were the sources of the acute and convalescent COVID-19 samples. PBMCs, B-cell-depleted T cells, or T cells were the source of the cDNA or gDNA that made up the material.

CDR1 SGDLS and CDR2 YYNGEE come from the germline V gene. This CDR3 region has 15 residues. After removal of 3 bases from V and 7 bases from J, the junction contained 8 bases not matched to a gene. The sequence derives from a man in his fifties or sixties with acute or convalescent COVID-19. V usage is TRBV9 and J usage is TRBJ1-5, with 9 bases that match TRBD1. The sample comprised peripheral blood. The CDR3, as DNA: TGTGCCAGCAGCGGAGTGGGACAGGGTATCCAGCCCCAGCATTTT. It encodes CASSGVGQGIQPQHF.